Below are 9 T cell receptor beta chains sequenced from a single sample in a study of T cell responses to AZD1222 COVID-19 vaccine. Profiling relied on immunoSEQ multiplex PCR, and the TCRdb table lists in-frame clones only, not all of them. This table has more than 110,000 clones, 75% to 90% appearing once. This specimen was peripheral blood, taken on day 0 of AZD1222 vaccination. Receptors originate from an adult in good health.

The rearrangement uses TRBV2 and TRBJ1-6; 10 bases match TRBD1. Trimming cost V 1 base and J 7 bases; bases outside gene matches: 4. Germline V gene sequence: CDR1 SNHLY, CDR2 FYNNEI. The CDR3 runs to 16 residues. Here the CDR3 DNA reads TGTGCCAGCAGTGAAGAACGGACAGGGGGAAATTCACCCCTCCACTTT. It specifies CASSEERTGGNSPLHF.

The genes are TRBV5-1 and TRBJ1-3; D remains ambiguous. This CDR3 contains 13 residues. Trimming shortened V by 4 bases and J by 3 bases, and 8 bases separated the two germline ends. Germline V gene data show CDR1 as SGHRS and CDR2 as YFSETQ. CDR3 protein: CASSTGVGNTIYF. The CDR3 DNA reads TGCGCCAGCAGCACGGGAGTTGGAAACACCATATATTTT.

The J gene is TRBJ1-1, the V gene TRBV3-1 (or the pseudogene TRBV3-2); TRBD1 is a possible D gene (5 bases). The CDR3 consists of 14 residues. The germline V and J ends were trimmed by 4 bases and 6 bases, with 15 bases remaining between them. The germline V gene encodes CDR1 LGHDT and CDR2 YNNKEL (reference sequence). The CDR3 sequence: CASSLQVGYAEAFF. In DNA, the CDR3 is TGTGCCAGCAGCCTACAGGTAGGCTACGCTGAAGCTTTCTTT.

The rearrangement uses TRBV19 and TRBJ2-3; 8 nucleotides agree with TRBD1. CDR1 and CDR2 (germline): LNHDA, SQIVND (reference sequence). CDR3 size: 15 residues. With 4 bases clipped from V and 3 bases from J, the junction kept 6 bases outside the gene matches. This chain's CDR3 is CASSTDRVGTDTQYF. CDR3 nucleotide sequence: TGTGCCAGTAGTACGGACAGGGTAGGAACAGATACGCAGTATTTT.

This rearrangement joins TRBV6-5 to TRBJ2-1, with D possibly called TRBD1 or TRBD2 (5 bases each). Germline assignment: CDR1 MNHEY and CDR2 SVGAGI. The V end lost 5 bases, the J end lost 4 bases, and 9 bases lay between the germline ends. The CDR3 spans 13 residues. The CDR3 coding sequence is TGTGCCAGCAGTCCGGGACCTTACAATGAGCAGTTCTTC. It is translated as CASSPGPYNEQFF.

This chain connects TRBV7-9 to TRBJ1-4, with 10 bases lining up with TRBD1. V trimming: 0 bases; J trimming: 5 bases; junction bases outside the gene matches: 6. The CDR3 consists of 17 residues. Germline-derived CDR1 and CDR2 are SEHNR and FQNEAQ (reference sequence). The CDR3 here is CASSLAGQGSQNEKLFF. DNA of the CDR3: TGTGCCAGCAGCTTAGCGGGACAGGGGAGTCAAAATGAAAAACTGTTTTTT.

The chain combines TRBV20-1 with TRBJ1-2, with TRBD1 matching over 8 bases. The length of the CDR3 is 11 residues. V was pared by 3 bases and J by 11 bases, with 5 bases of the junction left unmatched. Per the germline V gene, CDR1 is DFQATT and CDR2 is SNEGSKA (reference sequence). DNA for the CDR3: TGCAGTGCTAGGTGGACAGGGACTTACACCTTC. It translates to CSARWTGTYTF.

This clone was seen a few times. The CDR3 DNA reads as TGTGCCAGCACGGCAAAAAAAGAGACCCAGTACTTC. Amino acids: CASTAKKETQYF. The chain has TRBV7-9 and TRBJ2-5; D uncertain. V dropped 7 bases and J dropped 3 bases, with 9 bases sitting between them. Germline V gene sequence: CDR1 SEHNR, CDR2 FQNEAQ (reference sequence). This CDR3 contains 12 residues.

The V call is TRBV28, the J call TRBJ2-7; 9 bases match TRBD2. The V gene end was trimmed by 6 bases and the J gene end by 6 bases; junction bases not matched to a gene: 6. The germline V gene encodes CDR1 MDHEN and CDR2 SYDVKM. This CDR3 spans 13 amino acids. This chain's CDR3 is CASRRTSAREQYF. For the CDR3, the DNA is TGTGCCAGCAGAAGGACTAGCGCACGCGAGCAGTACTTC.